Listed below are T cell receptor beta chains from one sample, sequenced in a study of cytomegalovirus exposure and HLA in healthy donors. Here immunoSEQ multiplex PCR was the method, and the copy in TCRdb shows in-frame clones only, minus some. Of over 120,000 clones listed, 80% to 90% were seen once; the top ten hold under 5%. The sample taken for sequencing was PBMCs. The receptors originated from a man between 18 and 35 years old in good health and CMV-seropositive. Each CDR3 is given with its conserved first and last residue. A D gene is named only where the DNA matches it firmly. Size is stated for part of the rows, as once, few or many counts, or as a class when the clone is expanded.

TRBJ1-1	NA	NA	TRBV5-4	CASSPPPTGGRTEAFF	TGTGCCAGCAGCCCCCCCCCGACAGGAGGAAGGACTGAAGCTTTCTTT
TRBJ2-7	medium-sized	TRBD2	TRBV6-1	CASSEGTSGSYEQYF	TGTGCCAGCAGTGAAGGGACTAGCGGGAGTTACGAGCAGTACTTC
TRBJ2-3	NA	TRBD2	TRBV7-7	CASSFSLAGGGDTQYF	TGTGCCAGCAGCTTCTCTCTAGCGGGAGGGGGAGATACGCAGTATTTT
TRBJ1-2	few	TRBD1	TRBV6-5	CASSYAPQGARGYTF	TGTGCCAGCAGTTACGCCCCTCAGGGGGCGAGGGGCTACACCTTC
TRBJ2-5	NA	NA	TRBV13	CASSFGETQYF	TGTGCCAGCAGCTTCGGGGAGACCCAGTACTTC
TRBJ1-1	once	NA	TRBV7-9	CASSLDTGRWTEAFF	TGTGCCAGCAGCTTAGACACAGGGCGGTGGACTGAAGCTTTCTTT
TRBJ2-7	NA	NA	TRBV5-1	CASSRQGDRLWEQYF	TGCGCCAGCAGCCGCCAGGGCGATAGGCTTTGGGAGCAGTACTTC
TRBJ1-1	NA	NA	TRBV6-1	CASSLNRPPTEAFF	TGTGCCAGCAGCCTGAACAGGCCACCCACTGAAGCTTTCTTT
TRBJ2-1	NA	TRBD2	TRBV7-2	CASSLTSGAFSYNEQFF	TGTGCCAGCAGCTTGACTAGCGGGGCCTTCTCCTACAATGAGCAGTTCTTC
TRBJ1-4	NA	TRBD1	TRBV7-2	CASSLVVGQSFQKLFF	TGTGCCAGCAGCTTAGTGGTGGGACAGTCGTTCCAAAAACTGTTTTTT
TRBJ2-5	once	TRBD2	TRBV5-1	CASSLDWREGLETQYF	TGCGCCAGCAGCTTGGATTGGCGGGAGGGTTTGGAGACCCAGTACTTC
TRBJ2-1	NA	TRBD2	TRBV4-2	CASSHRGLAGGHNEQFF	TGTGCCAGCAGCCATAGGGGACTAGCGGGGGGGCACAATGAGCAGTTCTTC